Each of the 7 T cell receptor beta chains below was sequenced from the same sample in a study of blood T cells in healthy people across ages. For the second PCR, which ran for roughly 7 to 11 cycles, a sample-barcoded 5' primer and a J-beta primer mix were used. TCRdb independently ran MiXCR on the 5' RACE reads; one entry per CDR3 protein. The table lists about 1,800,000 distinct CDR3 sequences, 28% of them singletons. What was sequenced was blood. These receptors all stem from a woman aged 25 to 39 in good health.

The gene calls are TRBV7-2 and TRBJ2-2; 9 bases fit TRBD2. The CDR3 consists of 19 residues. Germline loops: CDR1 SGHTA, CDR2 FQGNSA. Trimming removed 4 bases from V and 7 bases from J; junction bases left unmatched: 19. CDR3: CASSSVRVGLAPLSGELFF. The DNA of the CDR3 is TGTGCCAGCAGCTCAGTCAGGGTGGGACTAGCCCCCCTCAGCGGGGAGCTGTTTTTT.

This clonotype was observed many times. J is TRBJ2-7 and V is TRBV20-1; 8 nucleotides align to TRBD2. The CDR3 runs 14 residues. Germline CDR1 and CDR2: DFQATT and SNEGSKA (reference sequence). The junction had 6 bases not matched to a gene; V was cut back by 5 bases and J by 0 bases. As DNA, the CDR3 is TGCAGTGCTGGGAGGGCGGGGGGCTCCTACGAGCAGTACTTC. Its protein is CSAGRAGGSYEQYF.

This clonotype was recorded many times. The chain couples TRBV10-3 to TRBJ2-1; D may be TRBD2 (7 bases). Between the trimmed V and J ends, which lost 8 bases and 6 bases, there was a span of 14 bases. The CDR3 loop spans 13 amino acids. Germline V gene data show CDR1 as ENHRY and CDR2 as SYGVKD. CDR3 in DNA: TGTGCCATCGCCGGGGGGCTTACCAATGAGCAGTTCTTC. This gives the protein CAIAGGLTNEQFF.

In DNA, the CDR3 is TGTGCCAGCAGTGAGGGGGGATCTAGCACAGATACGCAGTATTTT. Its protein is CASSEGGSSTDTQYF. The rearrangement uses TRBV2 and TRBJ2-3, with TRBD2 as a possible D gene (6 bases). Germline V gene data show CDR1 as SNHLY and CDR2 as FYNNEI. Trimming cost V 3 bases and J 0 bases, with 10 bases left between them. This CDR3 is 15 amino acids long.

This chain connects TRBV4-1 to TRBJ1-1, with a weak D call TRBD1 (5 bases). The V end lost 1 base, the J end lost 1 base, and 16 bases lay between the germline ends. The CDR3 has 17 residues. Germline V gene sequence: CDR1 MGHRA, CDR2 YSYEKL. The CDR3 DNA sequence: TGCGCCAGCAGCCAAGGACGGGCAGGGAGGGCGAACACTGAAGCTTTCTTT. Amino acid sequence: CASSQGRAGRANTEAFF.

This clonotype has only a few counts. V and J are TRBV5-1 and TRBJ2-7; 7 bases match TRBD2. The CDR3 is made up of 14 amino acids. V dropped 3 bases and J dropped 6; count of bases not matched to a gene: 9. CDR1 and CDR2 from the germline V gene are SGHRS and YFSETQ. The CDR3 loop is CASSSGGRSSEQYF. The CDR3, as DNA: TGCGCCAGCAGCTCGGGCGGGAGATCGAGCGAGCAGTACTTC.

This chain uses TRBV11-2 with TRBJ2-4; 10 nucleotides align to TRBD2. CDR1 is SGHAT, CDR2 FQNNGV, per germline. The CDR3 is 16 amino acids. Losses at the gene ends were 7 bases for V and 13 bases for J; bases not matched to a gene: 19. CDR3 bases: TGTGCCAGCACAACATTGGGTAGCGGGAGGTCCAATGAGCAGTACTTC. Its protein product is CASTTLGSGRSNEQYF.